The source of this T cell receptor (beta chain) is a study of T-cell reconstitution after alpha-beta-depleted transplantation in children. The study's findings and limits: About two months after transplant, alpha-beta T cells reportedly came from several hundred expanded graft clones. Some patients' high day-60 TCRbeta diversity was attributed to recipient cells surviving conditioning. When one year had passed after transplant, most T-cell counts and diversity came from newly produced T cells.

Researchers prepared the TCRbeta library using unique molecular identifiers, the study reports. TCRdb processed the PCR reads anew with MiXCR; each CDR3 protein has one entry. There are about 290,000 distinct CDR3 sequences in the sample; around 7.3% occur only once, and about 9.3% lies in the top ten. This clonotype was seen at least ten times. The antigen is undetermined. Germline V gene sequence: CDR1 MNHEY, CDR2 SVGAGI. Trimming removed 0 bases from V and 5 bases from J, with 8 bases in between. The CDR3 is 14 residues long. The receptor's source is a female patient aged 2-15 years who had a stem cell transplant for Fanconi anemia, so the T cells may come from the graft donor. Sequencing used peripheral blood, obtained 360 days after TCRalphabeta/CD19-depleted stem cell transplant. The chain employs TRBV6-5 and TRBJ2-1, with D maybe TRBD2 (5 bases). The CDR3 nucleotides are TGTGCCAGCAGTTACTCGAGGGCAAACAATGAGCAGTTCTTC. Amino acid sequence: CASSYSRANNEQFF.